This T cell receptor beta chain was identified during a study of graft-versus-host responses after intestinal transplantation. TCRdb's copy holds only in-frame clones and misses some; the assay was immunoSEQ multiplex PCR. The table includes roughly 96,000 clones, roughly 90% detected once. This clone was counted between two and nine times. Its specificity is unknown. The CDR3 extends over 14 amino acids. V lost 1 base, J lost 4 bases, and 6 bases lay in between. The germline V gene encodes CDR1 SGHRS and CDR2 YFSETQ. The TCR was taken from a human donor who received an intestinal transplant. This chain connects TRBV5-1 to TRBJ1-6; D is undetermined. The specimen was unstimulated CD8+ T cells sorted from spleen or lymph node cells, collected before intestinal transplant. CDR3 loop: CASSLFEYNSPLHF. In DNA, the CDR3 is TGCGCCAGCAGCTTGTTTGAGTATAATTCACCCCTCCACTTT.